Listed below are T cell receptor beta chains from one sample, sequenced in a study of T cell responses to AZD1222 COVID-19 vaccine. The repertoire was sequenced with immunoSEQ multiplex PCR; TCRdb's copy has only in-frame clones and lacks some. The sample yields 150,000 to 200,000 clones, approximately 90% seen once. The sequencing here drew on peripheral blood, taken 28 days after the second AZD1222 dose. The receptors stem from an adult who received the AZD1222 COVID-19 vaccine. The CDR3 runs from the conserved cysteine through the conserved F or W. D genes are given only for firm matches. Expanded clones get a size class; other rows say once, few or many, or leave the size out.

abundance	d_gene	v_gene	j_gene	CDR3aa	CDR3nt
NA	NA	TRBV6-5	TRBJ2-3	CASSYRDTQYF	TGTGCCAGCAGTTACAGGGATACGCAGTATTTT
NA	TRBD1	TRBV5-1	TRBJ2-1	CASSRDRSSYNEQFF	TGCGCCAGCAGCCGGGACAGGAGCTCCTACAATGAGCAGTTCTTC
once	TRBD1	TRBV9	TRBJ1-1	CASSVASKTGANTEAFF	TGTGCCAGCAGCGTAGCTTCCAAAACAGGGGCGAACACTGAAGCTTTCTTT
once	NA	TRBV28	TRBJ2-5	CASRSGGRIETQYF	TGTGCCAGCCGCTCCGGAGGTAGAATCGAGACCCAGTACTTC
NA	TRBD1	TRBV5-6	TRBJ1-2	CASSPTGQEHYGYTF	TGTGCCAGCAGCCCCACGGGACAGGAACACTATGGCTACACCTTC
NA	NA	TRBV19	TRBJ1-3	CASSIRQGISGNTIYF	TGTGCCAGTAGTATCCGGCAGGGGATCTCTGGAAACACCATATATTTT
NA	TRBD2	TRBV27	TRBJ2-7	CASRPGLAGLRYEQYF	TGTGCCAGCAGACCCGGACTAGCGGGTCTCCGCTACGAGCAGTACTTC
NA	TRBD1	TRBV2	TRBJ1-5	CASSRQGILQPQHF	TGTGCCAGCAGCAGACAGGGGATTCTTCAGCCCCAGCATTTT
NA	NA	TRBV19	TRBJ1-3	CASSIMSSGNTIYF	TGTGCCAGTAGTATTATGAGCTCTGGAAACACCATATATTTT
NA	NA	TRBV6-1	TRBJ2-3	CASSEALAGRADTQYF	TGTGCCAGCAGTGAAGCTTTGGCAGGGCGCGCAGATACGCAGTATTTT
NA	TRBD2	TRBV7-2	TRBJ2-4	CASSLELAVAKNIQYF	TGTGCCAGCAGCTTAGAACTAGCGGTAGCCAAAAACATTCAGTACTTC
NA	TRBD1	TRBV18	TRBJ1-1	CASSQYQGATEAFF	TGTGCCAGCTCACAGTACCAGGGGGCGACTGAAGCTTTCTTT
NA	NA	TRBV7-8	TRBJ2-2	CASSHRGGYTNTGELFF	TGTGCCAGCAGCCATAGGGGGGGATACACGAACACCGGGGAGCTGTTTTTT
NA	TRBD1	TRBV15	TRBJ2-6	CATTGTGVSGANVLTF	TGTGCCACCACCGGGACAGGGGTCTCTGGGGCCAACGTCCTGACTTTC
NA	NA	TRBV19	TRBJ1-1	CASSTQSGIATEAFF	TGTGCCAGTAGTACCCAGTCAGGGATTGCCACTGAAGCTTTCTTT
NA	NA	TRBV5-1	TRBJ2-1	CASSRPGEANEQFF	TGCGCCAGCAGCAGGCCGGGTGAAGCCAATGAGCAGTTCTTC
NA	NA	TRBV6-5	TRBJ2-3	CASSSPGTDTQYF	TGTGCCAGCAGCTCACCTGGCACAGATACGCAGTATTTT
NA	NA	TRBV5-4	TRBJ2-6	CASRDSSGANVLTF	TGTGCCAGCAGAGACAGCTCTGGGGCCAACGTCCTGACTTTC
NA	NA	TRBV3-1/TRBV3-2	TRBJ1-2	CASSQGGEGDLPGYTF	TGTGCCAGCAGCCAGGGTGGTGAAGGGGATCTTCCCGGCTACACCTTC
NA	TRBD1	TRBV7-9	TRBJ1-3	CASSHRQGNTIYF	TGTGCCAGCAGCCACCGACAGGGGAACACCATATATTTT
NA	TRBD1	TRBV5-6	TRBJ1-2	CASSSSIRGPRPNYGYTF	TGTGCCAGCAGCTCGTCAATCAGGGGGCCTAGACCCAACTATGGCTACACCTTC
NA	NA	TRBV27	TRBJ1-1	CASSTQTGNTEAFF	TGTGCCAGCAGTACCCAAACAGGGAACACTGAAGCTTTCTTT
NA	NA	TRBV3-1/TRBV3-2	TRBJ1-5	CASSRPGTLEREPQHF	TGTGCCAGCAGCCGACCAGGGACCTTGGAACGGGAGCCCCAGCATTTT
NA	TRBD1	TRBV7-3	TRBJ2-2	CASSSPGQGLTGELFF	TGTGCCAGCAGCTCACCGGGACAGGGCCTCACCGGGGAGCTGTTTTTT
NA	TRBD2	TRBV18	TRBJ2-3	CASSPQLAGSDTQYF	TGTGCCAGCTCACCACAGTTAGCGGGGTCAGATACGCAGTATTTT
NA	NA	TRBV7-9	TRBJ2-7	CASSGTVRNYEQYF	TGTGCCAGCAGCGGAACAGTGCGGAACTACGAGCAGTACTTC
NA	NA	TRBV7-6	TRBJ2-2	CASSLGSFLARGSGELFF	TGTGCCAGCAGCTTAGGCTCTTTCCTAGCGAGGGGATCCGGGGAGCTGTTTTTT
NA	TRBD1	TRBV7-2	TRBJ1-3	CASSARQGTNTIYF	TGTGCCAGCAGCGCCCGACAGGGGACAAACACCATATATTTT
NA	NA	TRBV6-2/TRBV6-3	TRBJ1-5	CASSRDSPGNQPQHF	TGTGCCAGCAGTCGCGACAGCCCTGGCAATCAGCCCCAGCATTTT
NA	TRBD1	TRBV5-6	TRBJ1-2	CASSLLQGDGYTF	TGTGCCAGCAGCTTGCTACAGGGGGATGGCTACACCTTC
NA	TRBD1	TRBV7-2	TRBJ1-1	CASSWRTGDTEAFF	TGTGCCAGCAGCTGGAGGACAGGGGACACTGAAGCTTTCTTT
NA	NA	TRBV10-3	TRBJ1-2	CAITEGPDGYGYTF	TGTGCCATCACCGAGGGGCCCGACGGCTATGGCTACACCTTC
NA	NA	TRBV4-1	TRBJ2-3	CASSQRQVSTDTQYF	TGCGCCAGCAGCCAACGACAGGTTTCCACAGATACGCAGTATTTT
NA	NA	TRBV27	TRBJ2-7	CASSSLVLRLYEQYF	TGTGCCAGCAGTTCGTTGGTCTTACGGCTCTACGAGCAGTACTTC
NA	NA	TRBV6-5	TRBJ1-2	CASRRSGLNYGYTF	TGTGCCAGCAGGAGGTCCGGGCTAAACTATGGCTACACCTTC
NA	NA	TRBV6-6	TRBJ1-2	CASSYSEGVNYGYTF	TGTGCCAGCAGTTACTCTGAGGGTGTCAACTATGGCTACACCTTC
NA	NA	TRBV19	TRBJ1-2	CASSIESNSANYGYTF	TGTGCCAGTAGTATAGAGTCGAACTCAGCTAACTATGGCTACACCTTC
NA	TRBD1	TRBV27	TRBJ1-2	CASSWGQGGGGYTF	TGTGCCAGCAGTTGGGGACAGGGAGGCGGTGGCTACACCTTC
NA	TRBD2	TRBV28	TRBJ2-7	CASSLDQWGTGLAGGIIPYEQYF	TGTGCCAGCAGTTTGGACCAATGGGGAACGGGACTAGCGGGGGGGATTATCCCCTACGAGCAGTACTTC
NA	NA	TRBV1	TRBJ2-1	CTSSQARAGGPWGEQFF	TGCACCAGCAGCCAAGCCCGAGCGGGAGGGCCGTGGGGTGAGCAGTTCTTC